The sequence of this TCR beta chain was determined in a study of T cells in Graves' hyperthyroidism and ophthalmopathy (dated by TCRdb to between 2018 and 2021). Some background on the complete study: Peripheral blood was collected at initial diagnosis, before any treatment. TCR V-J signatures able to tell the groups apart were searched for in a discovery cohort of 90 to 100 patients, of whom more than 40 had Graves' ophthalmopathy and 57 had stable Graves' hyperthyroidism. Whether ophthalmopathy could be predicted prospectively was tested in an independent validation cohort made up of fewer than 20 hyperthyroidism patients plus 17 patients who later progressed to ophthalmopathy. For training and testing, the 100 patients in the discovery cohort were randomly divided in a 7:3 ratio. In addition, the study compared T-cell repertoires in thyroid tissue and in blood from six Graves' hyperthyroidism patients. Following sampling, methimazole starting at 30 mg daily was given to hyperthyroidism patients, and high-dose intravenous methylprednisolone was given to ophthalmopathy patients. The paper describes TCR Vbeta CDR3 sequencing of some 130 peripheral blood samples, made up of roughly 40 ophthalmopathy patients, 70 to 75 hyperthyroidism patients and 17 progressor patients. General conclusions and limits of the study: No statistical method was used to fix the sample size in advance, and group allocation was not hidden from the investigators. A 13 V-J signature model separated ophthalmopathy from stable hyperthyroidism, with around 88% sensitivity and 81.08% specificity in cross-validation and 80%/75% in testing. Most expanded thyroid clonotypes (frequency above 0.001) were also detected in blood, a finding suggesting that blood repertoires may reflect thyroid immune responses. In validation, the model predicted progression to ophthalmopathy with over 60% sensitivity and 72.22% specificity, a median of around six months before onset.

Sequences ENHRY (CDR1) and SYGVKD (CDR2) are obtained from the germline V gene. The CDR3 has 14 amino acids, counting the end cysteine and phenylalanine. Kept here is only the CDR3 DNA, which spans 42 bases and is read in frame from base 1. Between the V and J ends, shortened by 4 bases and 2 bases respectively, the junction contains 11 bases. This clonotype was detected many times. This receptor's antigen is unknown. No base qualities exist here, and no much larger clone lies one base off it. A patient counted as having stable Graves' hyperthyroidism if no progression to ophthalmopathy occurred over 18 months of follow-up. The hyperthyroidism patients were between 18 and 65 years old and newly diagnosed, with a disease duration of less than 2 months. Exclusion was applied to patients with uncontrolled infections, other autoimmune diseases, pregnancy or lactation. Diagnoses were established on the basis of clinical symptoms, serum thyroxine and TRAb, thyroid ultrasound, and orbital computed tomography. PBMCs were isolated from 10 ml of fresh peripheral blood by Ficoll-Paque density gradient centrifugation. Total RNA was extracted using Trizol reagent, and RNA quality was assessed on an Agilent 2100 Bioanalyzer.

The TCR beta CDR3 regions were amplified from the RNA transcripts. The TCR CDR3 was subjected to a first round of RT-PCR using the HTBI primer set and the Qiagen OneStep RT-PCR kit. The libraries were constructed in a second round of multiplex PCR and then size-selected and purified. Libraries were sequenced paired-end with 100 bp reads on an Illumina HiSeq2000. Regarding the original processing steps: Raw data were processed with SOAPnuke, discarding reads with adapters, uncalled bases, mean Phred below 15, or no exact constant-primer or identifier match. High-quality paired reads were merged with COPE v1.2.5, and unique nucleotide sequences were defined as clonotypes. MiTCR v1.1 was used to align the clonotypes against IMGT TRBV, TRBD and TRBJ reference segments. The analysis was restricted to V-J combinations with a frequency above 0.0001, which together covered roughly 99% of the repertoires. A TCS score was defined as the ratio between F50 (clonal expansion) and ExV (chaos), using BLOSUM62-based TCRdist between CDR3 peptides within each V-J. Welch's t-statistics and random forest reduced fewer than 550 V-J features to roughly 13, which were used in a naive Bayes classifier (R e1071). The public sequencing data were trimmed at Q25 with fastp and processed into clonotypes with MiXCR by TCRdb, which kept only in-frame beta chains. Every distinct CDR3 protein forms one entry, paired with its most common genes and DNA. TCRdb's processing, not the authors', yielded these V and J calls. Present in this sample are hundreds of thousands of distinct CDR3 sequences, around 13% of which were seen just once. About 22% of the sample comes from the top ten.

Sequencing was carried out using blood. The TCR comes from a woman in her 30s with Graves' hyperthyroidism. The rearrangement joined TRBV10-3 to TRBJ1-1, with no confident D gene call. The base sequence is TGTGCCATCAGTGTGGGCAGGCGAAACACTGAAGCTTTCTTT. It encodes CAISVGRRNTEAFF.